This entry features one TCR beta chain sequence. The data were obtained in a study of blood T cell repertoires in COVID-19. Study information: The samples span acute and convalescent COVID-19 from the United States, Italy and Spain. The analysed material was cDNA or gDNA that came from T cells, B-cell-depleted T cells, or PBMCs.

Under the authors' procedure: Scientists estimated how many nucleated cells there were by amplifying reference gene primers. TCRdb's table, derived via immunoSEQ multiplex PCR, lists solely in-frame clones and lacks some. V and J calls and clone size come straight from that table; D and trimming were deduced from the DNA. The sample lists about 140,000 clones, 84% seen once, with almost 6.5% in the top ten. Trimming at V came to 2 bases and at J to 3 bases, leaving 6 bases not matched to a gene. CDR1 and CDR2 from the germline V gene are SGHRS and YFSETQ. The CDR3 length is 15 residues. The TCR sequence derives from a human donor in a cohort sampled during active COVID-19. Material: peripheral blood. The chain is built from TRBV5-1 and TRBJ2-5; TRBD1 aligns across 8 bases. The CDR3 DNA is TGCGCCAGCAGCTTAACCGGACAGGGTGAAGAGACCCAGTACTTC. Translation gives CASSLTGQGEETQYF.